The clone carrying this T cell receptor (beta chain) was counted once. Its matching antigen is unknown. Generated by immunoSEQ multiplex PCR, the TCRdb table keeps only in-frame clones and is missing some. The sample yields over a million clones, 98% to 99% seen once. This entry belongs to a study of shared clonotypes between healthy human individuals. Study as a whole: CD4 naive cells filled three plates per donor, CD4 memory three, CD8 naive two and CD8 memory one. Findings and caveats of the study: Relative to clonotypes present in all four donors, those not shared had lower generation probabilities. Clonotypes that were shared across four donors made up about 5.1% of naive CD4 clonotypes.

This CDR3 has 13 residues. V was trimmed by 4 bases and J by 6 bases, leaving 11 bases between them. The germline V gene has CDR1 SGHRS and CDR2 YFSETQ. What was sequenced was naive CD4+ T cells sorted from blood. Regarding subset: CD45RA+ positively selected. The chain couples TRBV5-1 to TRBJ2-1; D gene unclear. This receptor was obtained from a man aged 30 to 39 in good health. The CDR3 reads CASSAGSSNEQFF. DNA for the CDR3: TGCGCCAGCAGCGCCGGCAGCTCCAATGAGCAGTTCTTC.